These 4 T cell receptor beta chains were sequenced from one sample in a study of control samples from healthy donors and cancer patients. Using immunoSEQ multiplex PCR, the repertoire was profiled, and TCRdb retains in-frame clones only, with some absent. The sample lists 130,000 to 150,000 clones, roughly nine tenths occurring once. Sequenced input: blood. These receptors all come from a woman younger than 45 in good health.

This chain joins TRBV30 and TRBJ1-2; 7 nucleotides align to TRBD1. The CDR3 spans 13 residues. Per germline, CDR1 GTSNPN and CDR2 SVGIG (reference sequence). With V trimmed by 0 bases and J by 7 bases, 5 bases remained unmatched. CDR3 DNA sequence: TGTGCCTGGAGTGTACTGGCAGGGGGTGGCTACACCTTC. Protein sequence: CAWSVLAGGGYTF.

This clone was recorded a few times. The CDR3 reads CASSPREGWSGYTF. CDR3 sequence (DNA): TGTGCCAGCAGCCCCCGCGAGGGCTGGTCTGGCTACACCTTC. This chain links TRBV3-1 (or the pseudogene TRBV3-2) with TRBJ1-2; no clear D gene. Trimming shortened V by 4 bases and J by 7 bases, and 16 bases separated the two germline ends. The germline gives CDR1 LGHDT, CDR2 YNNKEL (reference sequence). This CDR3 is built from 14 residues.

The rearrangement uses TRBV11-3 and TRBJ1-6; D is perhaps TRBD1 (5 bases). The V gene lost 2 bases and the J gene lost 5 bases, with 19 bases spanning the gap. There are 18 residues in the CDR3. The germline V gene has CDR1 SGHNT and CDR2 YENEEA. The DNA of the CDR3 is TGTGCCAGCAGCTTAATCTGTAAGGGACCGAAGGATAATTCACCCCTCCACTTT. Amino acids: CASSLICKGPKDNSPLHF.

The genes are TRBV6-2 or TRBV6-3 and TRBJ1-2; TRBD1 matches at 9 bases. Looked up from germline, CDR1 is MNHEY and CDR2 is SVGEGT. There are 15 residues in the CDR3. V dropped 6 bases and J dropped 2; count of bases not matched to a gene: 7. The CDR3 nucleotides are TGTGCCAGCAGCTCCATCACAGGGGGCAACTATGGCTACACCTTC. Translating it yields CASSSITGGNYGYTF.